These 24 T cell receptor beta chains were all obtained from the same sample, sequenced in a study of control samples from healthy donors and cancer patients. This table comes from immunoSEQ multiplex PCR, and its TCRdb copy is limited to in-frame clones, with some not included. Of about 410,000 clones detected, around 90% appear once; the ten largest clones hold just under 6.5%. The sample consisted of PBMCs. These receptors were collected from a man aged 35-49 years with head and neck cancer.

J is TRBJ1-5 and V is TRBV7-2; D gene uncertain. Germline CDR1 reads SGHTA; CDR2 reads FQGNSA. This CDR3 has 15 amino acids. Between the trimmed V and J ends, which lost 1 base and 3 bases, there was a span of 10 bases. Written as DNA, the CDR3 is TGTGCCAGCAGCTTAGTCAACGCCAACAATCAGCCCCAGCATTTT. Its protein is CASSLVNANNQPQHF.

This chain uses TRBV18 with TRBJ1-2; no clear D gene. Trimming shortened V by 0 bases and J by 7 bases, and 12 bases separated the two germline ends. CDR1 and CDR2 (germline): KGHSH, LQKENI. CDR3 length equals 14 residues. CDR3 region: CASSPPPGTGGYTF. The CDR3 DNA reads as TGTGCCAGCTCACCACCGCCCGGCACTGGTGGCTACACCTTC.

The V call is TRBV18, the J call TRBJ2-7; 11 bases match TRBD1. The germline V gene encodes CDR1 KGHSH and CDR2 LQKENI. V trimming: 3 bases; J trimming: 6 bases; junction bases outside the gene matches: 7. CDR3 length: 15 residues. The CDR3: CASSPLGQGALEQYF. DNA for the CDR3: TGTGCCAGCTCACCGCTAGGACAGGGGGCTCTCGAGCAGTACTTC.

V and J are TRBV9 and TRBJ2-7, with TRBD1 as a possible D gene (5 bases). Germline CDR1 reads SGDLS; CDR2 reads YYNGEE. The CDR3 is 14 residues long. Trimming left V 3 bases short and J 6 bases short, with 16 bases between. The CDR3 sequence is CASSDGQFTGEQYF. CDR3 coding DNA: TGTGCCAGCAGCGACGGACAATTCACGGGCGAGCAGTACTTC.

This chain links TRBV28 with TRBJ1-5; D might be TRBD1 (6 bases). V dropped 2 bases and J dropped 7 bases, with 15 bases sitting between them. CDR1 MDHEN and CDR2 SYDVKM come from the germline V gene. This CDR3 region has 15 residues. The CDR3 DNA sequence: TGTGCCAGCAGTTTAGTGGGGGGCCAGGAGCAGCCCCAGCATTTT. It codes for CASSLVGGQEQPQHF.

Worth noting for this clone: Additional DNA sequences in this sample encode the identical CDR3. The rearrangement joins TRBV7-3 to TRBJ2-3; D is perhaps TRBD1 (5 bases). With 2 bases removed from V and 3 bases from J, the gap between germline ends came to 9 bases. The germline CDR1 and CDR2 sequences are SGHTA and FQGTGA. The CDR3 is 14 residues long. The CDR3 protein is CASSLQDTTDTQYF. For the CDR3, the DNA is TGTGCCAGCAGCTTACAGGACACGACAGATACGCAGTATTTT.

This chain links TRBV15 with TRBJ1-3; 7 bases line up with TRBD1. V dropped 0 bases and J dropped 2; count of bases not matched to a gene: 19. CDR3 size: 21 residues. Per the germline V gene, CDR1 is LNHNV and CDR2 is YYDKDF (reference sequence). Here the CDR3 DNA reads TGTGCCACCAGCAGAGACCCGATCGGAGGGGGCGAAGGCAGTACTGGAAACACCATATATTTT. It codes for CATSRDPIGGGEGSTGNTIYF.

This clone was detected a few times. This chain connects TRBV19 to TRBJ2-2; no definite D call. The CDR3 is 13 amino acids. CDR1 and CDR2 from the germline V gene are LNHDA and SQIVND (reference sequence). V was trimmed by 4 bases and J by 7 bases, leaving 10 bases between them. CDR3 sequence reads: CASSTRRGGELFF. Here the CDR3 DNA reads TGTGCCAGTAGTACTCGACGAGGCGGGGAGCTGTTTTTT.

The chain couples TRBV6-5 to TRBJ2-3; D unclear. With 4 bases removed from V and 2 bases from J, the gap between germline ends came to 7 bases. CDR3 length equals 13 residues. Germline CDR1 and CDR2: MNHEY and SVGAGI. CDR3 sequence reads: CASSSTVTDTQYF. Written as DNA, the CDR3 is TGTGCCAGCAGTTCAACAGTCACAGATACGCAGTATTTT.

The V and J genes are TRBV5-1 and TRBJ2-3, with 8 bases aligning to TRBD2. The germline V gene encodes CDR1 SGHRS and CDR2 YFSETQ. V lost 0 bases and J lost 5; bases outside the gene matches: 5. The CDR3 spans 15 residues. The DNA for the CDR3 is TGCGCCAGCAGCTTGGGTGGTAGCGGGGTAGATACGCAGTATTTT. Translated: CASSLGGSGVDTQYF.

The chain couples TRBV5-1 to TRBJ2-5; D gene uncertain. Trimming pared 1 base from V and 10 bases from J, leaving 14 bases between. The germline V gene encodes CDR1 SGHRS and CDR2 YFSETQ. The CDR3 loop spans 13 amino acids. DNA of the CDR3: TGCGCCAGCAGCTTGTCCGGAGAAGAGCTCCAGTACTTC. Residues: CASSLSGEELQYF.

V gene TRBV6-2 or TRBV6-3 combines with J gene TRBJ2-6; TRBD1 agrees at 9 bases. This CDR3 is built from 18 residues. Germline CDR1 and CDR2: MNHEY and SVGEGT. The J segment lost 0 bases and the V segment lost 5 bases, leaving 8 bases of the junction unmatched. The CDR3 DNA is TGTGCCAGCAGTAGCAGACAGGGGGACCTCTCTGGGGCCAACGTCCTGACTTTC. It translates to CASSSRQGDLSGANVLTF.

This chain links TRBV27 with TRBJ1-1; D unresolved. The ends were cut back, 8 bases at V and 1 base at J, with 14 bases in the middle. From germline, CDR1 is MNHEY and CDR2 SMNVEV (reference sequence). The CDR3 runs to 14 residues. The CDR3 is CASGRESGNTEAFF. CDR3 sequence (DNA): TGTGCCAGCGGCCGGGAGTCGGGGAACACTGAAGCTTTCTTT.

The CDR3: CASSQLHSLANQPQHF. CDR3 sequence (DNA): TGTGCCAGCAGCCAACTTCACAGTCTTGCCAATCAGCCCCAGCATTTT. This chain connects TRBV3-1 (or the pseudogene TRBV3-2) to TRBJ1-5; D is ambiguous. The CDR3 is 16 residues long. From germline, CDR1 is LGHDT and CDR2 YNNKEL (reference sequence). Trimming stripped 2 bases from V and 3 bases from J, with 14 bases between.

The chain couples TRBV5-1 to TRBJ2-1; TRBD2 aligns across 11 bases. The germline CDR1 and CDR2 sequences are SGHRS and YFSETQ. This CDR3 is built from 15 residues. The trim removed 7 bases at V and 5 bases at J, leaving 8 bases unmatched. CDR3 amino acids: CASSTGTSGHNEQFF. The CDR3 nucleotides read TGCGCCAGCTCAACCGGGACTAGCGGACACAATGAGCAGTTCTTC. Together with reference TRBV5-1 and TRBJ2-1, the CDR3 gives the full variable domain: KAGVTQTPRYLIKTRGQQVTLSCSPISGHRSVSWYQQTPGQGLQFLFEYFSETQRNKGNFPGRFSGRQFSNSRSEMNVSTLELGDSALYLCASSTGTSGHNEQFFGPGTRLTVL.

The chain links TRBV21-1 to TRBJ2-5; the table's D call of TRBD1 was not tested on the DNA. TRBV21-1 constitutes a pseudogene. The CDR3 spans 17 residues. The chain's CDR3 is CASSKDRTHPPRETQYF. Written as DNA, the CDR3 is TGTGCCAGCAGCAAAGACCGGACACATCCACCCCGGGAGACCCAGTACTTC.

This chain connects TRBV14 to TRBJ2-7; 9 bases map to TRBD1. CDR1 is SGHDN, CDR2 FVKESK, per germline. The length of the CDR3 is 12 residues. With 3 bases clipped from V and 12 bases from J, the junction kept 6 bases outside the gene matches. CDR3 DNA: TGTGCCAGCAGCCAGAATACAGGGGGCCCGTACTTC. Translation: CASSQNTGGPYF.

The V gene is TRBV7-2, the J gene TRBJ1-1, with D uncertain. Trimming removed 4 bases at V and 1 base at J, with 10 bases between. Germline V lookup: CDR1 SGHTA, CDR2 FQGNSA. The CDR3 length is 14 residues. The CDR3 bases are TGTGCCAGCAGCTCAAGGGAGGGGAACACTGAAGCTTTCTTT. Protein product: CASSSREGNTEAFF.

This chain links TRBV11-2 with TRBJ2-7; TRBD1 is a possible D gene (5 bases). CDR1 SGHAT and CDR2 FQNNGV come from the germline V gene. The CDR3 length is 14 residues. With 3 bases removed from V and 0 bases from J, the gap between germline ends came to 9 bases. CDR3 DNA sequence: TGTGCCAGCAGCTTTCTGACAGTCTCCTACGAGCAGTACTTC. Encoded protein: CASSFLTVSYEQYF.

The chain links TRBV28 to TRBJ2-1, with 10 bases identical to TRBD2. CDR1 MDHEN and CDR2 SYDVKM come from the germline V gene. This CDR3 comprises 19 residues. The trim removed 8 bases at V and 4 bases at J, leaving 20 bases unmatched. CDR3 DNA: TGTGCCAGCCCGCCTAGACGCATAATAAGGACTAGCGGATACAATGAGCAGTTCTTC. It translates to CASPPRRIIRTSGYNEQFF. Complete variable domain (other parts from reference TRBV28 and TRBJ2-1): DVKVTQSSRYLVKRTGEKVFLECVQDMDHENMFWYRQDPGLGLRLIYFSYDVKMKEKGDIPEGYSVSREKKERFSLILESASTNQTSMYLCASPPRRIIRTSGYNEQFFGPGTRLTVL.

The chain links TRBV4-1 to TRBJ2-7; D call uncertain. The germline CDR1 and CDR2 sequences are MGHRA and YSYEKL. The V end was cut by 5 bases, the J end by 2 bases, with 10 bases between. The CDR3 runs 13 residues. The CDR3 nucleotides are TGCGCCAGCAGCGGTGGTAGTCCCTACGAGCAGTACTTC. The encoded protein is CASSGGSPYEQYF.

Only one count was recorded for this clone. J is TRBJ2-2 and V is TRBV7-9, with D uncertain. The CDR3 is 16 residues long. V lost 5 bases, J lost 2 bases, and 15 bases lay in between. Germline-derived CDR1 and CDR2 are SEHNR and FQNEAQ (reference sequence). This chain's CDR3 is CASSRLTRTNTGELFF. CDR3 nucleotide sequence: TGTGCCAGCAGCCGTCTTACACGGACCAACACCGGGGAGCTGTTTTTT. Looking up the rest from reference TRBV7-9 and TRBJ2-2 gives the full variable domain: DTGVSQNPRHKITKRGQNVTFRCDPISEHNRLYWYRQTLGQGPEFLTYFQNEAQLEKSRLLSDRFSAERPKGSFSTLEIQRTEQGDSAMYLCASSRLTRTNTGELFFGEGSRLTVL.

The chain is built from TRBV2 and TRBJ2-3, with 9 bases that match TRBD1. Looked up from germline, CDR1 is SNHLY and CDR2 is FYNNEI. This CDR3 region has 15 residues. V lost 6 bases, J lost 1 base, and 5 bases stayed unmatched. In DNA form, the CDR3 reads TGTGCCAGCAGGAGGGACAGGGCCGGCACAGATACGCAGTATTTT. It is translated as CASRRDRAGTDTQYF.

The chain employs TRBV29-1 and TRBJ2-2; 8 bases line up with TRBD2. The CDR3 is 14 residues long. Trimming at V came to 4 bases and at J to 3 bases, leaving 4 bases not matched to a gene. Germline V gene data show CDR1 as SQVTM and CDR2 as ANQGSEA. The chain's CDR3 is CSVVPGRDTGELFF. The CDR3 DNA reads as TGCAGCGTTGTGCCCGGGAGGGACACCGGGGAGCTGTTTTTT.